The 4 T cell receptor beta chains in this list originate from one sample, sequenced in a study of T cells in localized non-small cell lung cancer. Sequenced by immunoSEQ multiplex PCR; TCRdb stores in-frame clones only, minus some. Of about 46,000 clones listed, 81% are singletons. This material consisted of peripheral blood mononuclear cells, taken before any cancer treatment. These receptor sequences come from a man aged 35-69 years with stage III lung adenocarcinoma.

V and J are TRBV5-1 and TRBJ1-1; 8 bases agree with TRBD1. The CDR3 is made up of 15 amino acids. V was pared by 4 bases and J by 4 bases, with 9 bases of the junction left unmatched. The germline gives CDR1 SGHRS, CDR2 YFSETQ. CDR3 sequence (DNA): TGCGCCAGCAGCCCCGCCGGACAGGGAGTCACTGAAGCTTTCTTT. Translated, it gives CASSPAGQGVTEAFF.

The chain is built from TRBV9 and TRBJ2-5; no clear D gene. Germline-derived CDR1 and CDR2 are SGDLS and YYNGEE. This CDR3 has 14 amino acids. V dropped 0 bases and J dropped 2 bases, with 8 bases sitting between them. The CDR3 protein is CASSVGPMQETQYF. The CDR3 nucleotides are TGTGCCAGCAGCGTAGGGCCAATGCAAGAGACCCAGTACTTC.

This chain uses TRBV28 with TRBJ2-3; D may be TRBD2 (5 bases). V was pared by 1 base and J by 1 base, with 6 bases between. Germline assignment: CDR1 MDHEN and CDR2 SYDVKM. This CDR3 has 14 residues. Here the CDR3 DNA reads TGTGCCAGCAGTTTATACGGGGGCACAGATACGCAGTATTTT. Translated: CASSLYGGTDTQYF.

In this sample, this clone turned up once. This sequence joins TRBV11-2 and TRBJ2-7, with D perhaps TRBD1 (6 bases). The germline V gene encodes CDR1 SGHAT and CDR2 FQNNGV. Trimming took 5 bases from V and 1 from J, leaving 18 bases between them. The CDR3 is 16 residues long. The CDR3 sequence is CASSLGRPGQSYEQYF. CDR3 sequence (DNA): TGTGCCAGCAGCCTGGGGCGACCGGGACAATCCTACGAGCAGTACTTC.